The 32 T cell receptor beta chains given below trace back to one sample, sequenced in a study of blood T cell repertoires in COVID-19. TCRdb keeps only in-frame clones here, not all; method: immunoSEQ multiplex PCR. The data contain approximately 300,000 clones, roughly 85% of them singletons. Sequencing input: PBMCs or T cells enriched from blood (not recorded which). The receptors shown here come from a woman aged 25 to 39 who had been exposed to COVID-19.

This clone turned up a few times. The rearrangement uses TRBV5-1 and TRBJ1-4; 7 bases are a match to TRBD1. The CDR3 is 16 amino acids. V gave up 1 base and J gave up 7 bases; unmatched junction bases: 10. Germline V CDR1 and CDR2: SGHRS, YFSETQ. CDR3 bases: TGCGCCAGCAGCTTGCGGACCCAGGGGGAGAGTGAAAAACTGTTTTTT. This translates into CASSLRTQGESEKLFF.

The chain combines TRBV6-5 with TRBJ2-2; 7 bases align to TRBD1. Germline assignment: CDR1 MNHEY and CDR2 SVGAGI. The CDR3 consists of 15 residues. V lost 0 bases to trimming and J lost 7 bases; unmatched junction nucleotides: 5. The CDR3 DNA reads TGTGCCAGCAGTTACTCGAAGGGGGCCGGCGGGGAGCTGTTTTTT. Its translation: CASSYSKGAGGELFF.

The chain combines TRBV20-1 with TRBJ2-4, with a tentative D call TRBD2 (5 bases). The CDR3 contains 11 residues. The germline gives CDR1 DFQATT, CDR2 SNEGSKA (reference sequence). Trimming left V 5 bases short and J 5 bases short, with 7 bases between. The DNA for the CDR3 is TGCAGTGCTTGGCGGGAAAACATTCAGTACTTC. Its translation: CSAWRENIQYF.

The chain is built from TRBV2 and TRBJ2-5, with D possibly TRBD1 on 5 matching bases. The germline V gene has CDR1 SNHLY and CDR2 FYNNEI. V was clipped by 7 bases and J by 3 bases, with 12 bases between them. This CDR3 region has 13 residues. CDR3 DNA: TGTGCCAGCATTTCAGGGATTAAAGAGACCCAGTACTTC. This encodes CASISGIKETQYF.

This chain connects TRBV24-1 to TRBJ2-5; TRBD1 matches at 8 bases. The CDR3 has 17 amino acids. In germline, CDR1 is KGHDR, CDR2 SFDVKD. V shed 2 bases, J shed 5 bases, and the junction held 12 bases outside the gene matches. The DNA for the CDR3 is TGTGCCACCAGTGATTCGCCTATGACAGGGGCTGGGGAGACCCAGTACTTC. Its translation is CATSDSPMTGAGETQYF.

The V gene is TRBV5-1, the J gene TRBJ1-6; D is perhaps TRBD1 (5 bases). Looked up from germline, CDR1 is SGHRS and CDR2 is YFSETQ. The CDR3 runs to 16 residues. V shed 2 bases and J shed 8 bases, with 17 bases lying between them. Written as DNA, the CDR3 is TGCGCCAGCAGCTTAGGTGGGGGGGTCCTGCATTCACCCCTCCACTTT. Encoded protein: CASSLGGGVLHSPLHF. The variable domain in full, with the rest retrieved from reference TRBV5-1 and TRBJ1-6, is KAGVTQTPRYLIKTRGQQVTLSCSPISGHRSVSWYQQTPGQGLQFLFEYFSETQRNKGNFPGRFSGRQFSNSRSEMNVSTLELGDSALYLCASSLGGGVLHSPLHFGNGTRLTVT.

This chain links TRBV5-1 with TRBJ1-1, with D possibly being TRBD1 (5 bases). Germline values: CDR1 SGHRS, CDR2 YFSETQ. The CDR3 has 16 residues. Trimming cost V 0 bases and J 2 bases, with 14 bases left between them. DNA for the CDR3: TGCGCCAGCAGCTTGGGGTTGGGGGGAGAAAACACTGAAGCTTTCTTT. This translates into CASSLGLGGENTEAFF.

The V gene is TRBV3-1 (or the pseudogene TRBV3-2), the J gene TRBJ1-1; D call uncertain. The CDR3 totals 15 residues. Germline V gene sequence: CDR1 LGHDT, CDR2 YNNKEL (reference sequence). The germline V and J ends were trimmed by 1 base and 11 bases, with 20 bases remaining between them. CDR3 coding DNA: TGTGCCAGCAGCCAAGCTTCAAACAGAGCCCCCTACGCTTTCTTT. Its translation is CASSQASNRAPYAFF.

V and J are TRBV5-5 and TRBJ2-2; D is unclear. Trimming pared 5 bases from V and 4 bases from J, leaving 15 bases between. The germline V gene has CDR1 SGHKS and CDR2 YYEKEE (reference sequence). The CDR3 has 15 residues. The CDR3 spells CASSLSGLTTGELFF. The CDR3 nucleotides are TGTGCCAGCAGTTTGTCAGGTCTAACCACCGGGGAGCTGTTTTTT.

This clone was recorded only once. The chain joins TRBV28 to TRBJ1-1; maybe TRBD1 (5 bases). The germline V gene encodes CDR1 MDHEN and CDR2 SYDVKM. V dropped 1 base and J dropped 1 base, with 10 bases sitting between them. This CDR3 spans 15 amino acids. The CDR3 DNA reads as TGTGCCAGCAGTTTATCAGGCAGGGCGAACACTGAAGCTTTCTTT. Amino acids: CASSLSGRANTEAFF.

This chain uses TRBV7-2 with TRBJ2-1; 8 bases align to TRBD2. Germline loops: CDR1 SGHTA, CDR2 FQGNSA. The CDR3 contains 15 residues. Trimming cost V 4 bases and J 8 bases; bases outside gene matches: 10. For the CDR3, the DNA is TGTGCCAGCAGCTCGGGACTAGGGAGTATCGATGAGCAGTTCTTC. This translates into CASSSGLGSIDEQFF.

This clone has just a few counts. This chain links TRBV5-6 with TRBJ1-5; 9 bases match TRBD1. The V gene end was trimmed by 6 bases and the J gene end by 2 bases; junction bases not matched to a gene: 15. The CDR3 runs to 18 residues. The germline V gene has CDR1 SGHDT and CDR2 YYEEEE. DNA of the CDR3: TGTGCCAGCAACAGACGGGCCGGGACAGGGTTTGGCAATCAGCCCCAGCATTTT. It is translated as CASNRRAGTGFGNQPQHF.

CDR3 bases: TGCGCCAGCAGCGGGTCAGGACTTCTCACTGAAGCTTTCTTT. This gives the protein CASSGSGLLTEAFF. The chain employs TRBV5-1 and TRBJ1-1; D gene unclear. This CDR3 contains 14 residues. Trimming pared 4 bases from V and 4 bases from J, leaving 14 bases between. CDR1 and CDR2 (germline): SGHRS, YFSETQ.

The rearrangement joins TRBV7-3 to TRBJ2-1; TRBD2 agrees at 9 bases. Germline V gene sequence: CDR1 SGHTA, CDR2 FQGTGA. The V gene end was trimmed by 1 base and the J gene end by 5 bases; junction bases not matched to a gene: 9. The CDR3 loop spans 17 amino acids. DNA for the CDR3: TGTGCCAGCAGCTTAAATAAGGGGGGGACTAGCCACAATGAGCAGTTCTTC. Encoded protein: CASSLNKGGTSHNEQFF.

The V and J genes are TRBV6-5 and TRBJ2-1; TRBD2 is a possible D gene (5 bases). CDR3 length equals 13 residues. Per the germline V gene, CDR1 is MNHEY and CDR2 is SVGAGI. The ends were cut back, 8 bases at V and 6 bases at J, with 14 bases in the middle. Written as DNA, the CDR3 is TGTGCCAGCTACTCGGGATCCAGCAATGAGCAGTTCTTC. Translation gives CASYSGSSNEQFF.

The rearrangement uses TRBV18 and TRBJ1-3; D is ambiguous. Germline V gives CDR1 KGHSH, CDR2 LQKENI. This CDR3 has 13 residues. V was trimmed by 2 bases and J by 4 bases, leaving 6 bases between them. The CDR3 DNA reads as TGTGCCAGCTCACCAGGGCCCGGAAACACCATATATTTT. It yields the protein CASSPGPGNTIYF.

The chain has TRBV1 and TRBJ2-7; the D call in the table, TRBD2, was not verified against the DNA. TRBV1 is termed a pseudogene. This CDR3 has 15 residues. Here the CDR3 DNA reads TGCACCAGCAGCCATGTTCTAGGATTTCCCTACGAGCAGTACTTC. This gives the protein CTSSHVLGFPYEQYF.

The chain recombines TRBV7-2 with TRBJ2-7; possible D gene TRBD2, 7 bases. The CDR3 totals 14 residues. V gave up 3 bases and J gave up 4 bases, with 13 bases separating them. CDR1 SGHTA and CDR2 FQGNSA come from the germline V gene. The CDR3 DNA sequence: TGTGCCAGCAGCTTGGGGGCGGGGGATTACGAGCAGTACTTC. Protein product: CASSLGAGDYEQYF.

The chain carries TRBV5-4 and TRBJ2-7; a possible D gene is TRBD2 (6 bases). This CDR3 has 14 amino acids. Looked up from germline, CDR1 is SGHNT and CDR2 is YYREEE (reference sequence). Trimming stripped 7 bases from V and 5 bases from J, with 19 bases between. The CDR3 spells CASGEFGGRNEQYF. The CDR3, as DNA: TGTGCCAGCGGGGAATTTGGTGGGAGGAACGAGCAGTACTTC.

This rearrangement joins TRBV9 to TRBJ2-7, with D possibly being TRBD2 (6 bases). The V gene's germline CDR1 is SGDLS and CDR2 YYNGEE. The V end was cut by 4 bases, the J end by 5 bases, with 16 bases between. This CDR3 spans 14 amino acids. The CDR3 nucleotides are TGTGCCAGCAGCTTCGGAGGGGATGTCGACGAGCAGTACTTC. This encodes CASSFGGDVDEQYF.

The CDR3 DNA reads as TGTGCCAGCCCGCAGATCAGGGGATGTGAAAAACTGTTTTTT. This encodes CASPQIRGCEKLFF. The chain links TRBV25-1 to TRBJ1-4, with D perhaps TRBD1 (6 bases). Trimming took 8 bases from V and 7 from J, leaving 17 bases between them. The CDR3 covers 14 residues. CDR1 and CDR2 (germline): MGHDK, SYGVNS.

CDR3 region: CSVKNRDTRRSFGYTF. CDR3 nucleotide sequence: TGCAGCGTTAAAAACCGGGACACCAGGAGGTCGTTTGGCTACACCTTC. The chain carries TRBV29-1 and TRBJ1-2; a possible D gene is TRBD1 (6 bases). From germline, CDR1 is SQVTM and CDR2 ANQGSEA. The CDR3 runs 16 residues. The ends were cut back, 5 bases at V and 7 bases at J, with 26 bases in the middle.

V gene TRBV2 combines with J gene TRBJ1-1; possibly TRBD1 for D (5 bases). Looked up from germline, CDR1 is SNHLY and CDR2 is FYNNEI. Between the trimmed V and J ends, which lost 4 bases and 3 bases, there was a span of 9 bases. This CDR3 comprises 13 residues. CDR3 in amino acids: CASSVTEDTEAFF. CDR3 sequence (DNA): TGTGCCAGCAGTGTGACAGAGGACACTGAAGCTTTCTTT.

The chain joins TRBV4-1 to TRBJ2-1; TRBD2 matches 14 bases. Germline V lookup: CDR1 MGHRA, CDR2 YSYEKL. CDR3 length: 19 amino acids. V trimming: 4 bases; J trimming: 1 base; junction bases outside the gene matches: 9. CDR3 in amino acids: CASSLRGLAGVDSYNEQFF. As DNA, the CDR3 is TGCGCCAGCAGCCTTAGGGGACTAGCGGGAGTCGATTCCTACAATGAGCAGTTCTTC.

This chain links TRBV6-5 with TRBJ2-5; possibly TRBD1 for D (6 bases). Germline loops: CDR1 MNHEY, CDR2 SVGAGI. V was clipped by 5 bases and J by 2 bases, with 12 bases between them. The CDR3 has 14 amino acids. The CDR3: CASSHGTTQETQYF. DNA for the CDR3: TGTGCCAGCAGTCACGGGACAACGCAAGAGACCCAGTACTTC.

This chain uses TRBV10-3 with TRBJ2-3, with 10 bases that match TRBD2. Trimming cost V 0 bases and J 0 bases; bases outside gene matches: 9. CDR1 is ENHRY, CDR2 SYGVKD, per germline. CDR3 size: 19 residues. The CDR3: CAISESTWLAGASTDTQYF. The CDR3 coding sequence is TGTGCCATCAGTGAGTCGACATGGCTAGCGGGAGCTAGCACAGATACGCAGTATTTT.

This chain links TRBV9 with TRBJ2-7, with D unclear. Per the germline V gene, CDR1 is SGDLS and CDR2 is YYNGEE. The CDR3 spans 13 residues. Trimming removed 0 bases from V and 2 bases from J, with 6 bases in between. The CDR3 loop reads CASSVDGTYEQYF. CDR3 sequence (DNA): TGTGCCAGCAGCGTAGACGGTACCTACGAGCAGTACTTC.

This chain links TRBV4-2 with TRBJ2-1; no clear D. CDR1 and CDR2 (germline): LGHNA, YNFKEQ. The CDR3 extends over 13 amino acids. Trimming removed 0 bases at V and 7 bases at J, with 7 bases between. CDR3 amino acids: CASSQEGPNEQFF. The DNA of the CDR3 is TGTGCCAGCAGCCAAGAGGGCCCAAATGAGCAGTTCTTC.

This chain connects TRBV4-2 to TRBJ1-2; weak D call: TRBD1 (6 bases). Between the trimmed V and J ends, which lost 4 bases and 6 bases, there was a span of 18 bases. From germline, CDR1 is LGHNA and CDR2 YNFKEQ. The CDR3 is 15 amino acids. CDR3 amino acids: CASSLRVGGANGYTF. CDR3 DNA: TGTGCCAGCAGCCTAAGAGTCGGGGGGGCAAATGGCTACACCTTC.

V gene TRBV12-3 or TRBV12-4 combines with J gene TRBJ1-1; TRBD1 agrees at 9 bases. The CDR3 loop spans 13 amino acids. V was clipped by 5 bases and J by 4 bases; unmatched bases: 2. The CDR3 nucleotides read TGTGCCAGCAGTGCGACAGGGGGCACTGAAGCTTTCTTT. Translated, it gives CASSATGGTEAFF.

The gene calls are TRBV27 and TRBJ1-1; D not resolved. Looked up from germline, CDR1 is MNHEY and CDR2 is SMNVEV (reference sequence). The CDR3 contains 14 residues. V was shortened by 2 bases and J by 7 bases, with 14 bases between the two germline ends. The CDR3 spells CASSLQATLNEAFF. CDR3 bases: TGTGCCAGCAGTTTACAAGCGACTTTAAATGAAGCTTTCTTT.

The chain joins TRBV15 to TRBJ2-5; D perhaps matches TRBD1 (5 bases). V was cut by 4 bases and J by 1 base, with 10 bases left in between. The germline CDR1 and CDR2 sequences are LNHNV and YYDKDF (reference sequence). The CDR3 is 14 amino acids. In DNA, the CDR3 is TGTGCCACCAGCAAAAAAGACAGCCAAGAGACCCAGTACTTC. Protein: CATSKKDSQETQYF.